Shown below are 22 T cell receptor beta chains from a single sample sequenced in a study of blood T cell repertoires in COVID-19. Clones were sequenced by immunoSEQ multiplex PCR, and TCRdb holds only the in-frame ones, with some missing. This sample has roughly 24,000 clones; around 82% occur once, and the top ten carry under 35%. The sample consisted of peripheral blood. These receptors originate from a human donor in a cohort sampled during active COVID-19.

This clone was seen a few times. The chain recombines TRBV7-9 with TRBJ1-1; 9 nucleotides line up with TRBD1. V was pared by 9 bases and J by 2 bases, with 7 bases of the junction left unmatched. CDR1 and CDR2 from the germline V gene are SEHNR and FQNEAQ (reference sequence). This CDR3 comprises 14 residues. As DNA, the CDR3 is TGTGCCAGACAGGGGGCGAATATAAACACTGAAGCTTTCTTT. Its protein is CARQGANINTEAFF.

The DNA of the CDR3 is TGTGCCAGCAGCTCGGGGACTAGCGAGGCCTACGAGCAGTACTTC. This gives the protein CASSSGTSEAYEQYF. The V gene is TRBV7-2, the J gene TRBJ2-7, with 10 positions matching TRBD2. Germline assignment: CDR1 SGHTA and CDR2 FQGNSA. After removal of 4 bases from V and 2 bases from J, the junction contained 5 bases not matched to a gene. This CDR3 is 15 amino acids long. Together with reference TRBV7-2 and TRBJ2-7, the CDR3 gives the full variable domain: GAGVSQSPSNKVTEKGKDVELRCDPISGHTALYWYRQSLGQGLEFLIYFQGNSAPDKSGLPSDRFSAERTGGSVSTLTIQRTQQEDSAVYLCASSSGTSEAYEQYFGPGTRLTVT.

This clone was seen a single time. This chain links TRBV5-1 with TRBJ2-1; 7 positions agree with TRBD1. Germline CDR1 SGHRS, CDR2 YFSETQ. The J segment lost 3 bases and the V segment lost 0 bases, leaving 3 bases of the junction unmatched. This CDR3 contains 15 residues. The CDR3 DNA follows: TGCGCCAGCAGCTTGGGAGACAGGGACTACAATGAGCAGTTCTTC. Protein product: CASSLGDRDYNEQFF.

This clone was seen a single time. V usage is TRBV4-3 and J usage is TRBJ1-6, with 7 bases identical to TRBD1. The CDR3 totals 15 residues. The J segment lost 4 bases and the V segment lost 5 bases, leaving 5 bases of the junction unmatched. Germline V gene sequence: CDR1 LGHNA, CDR2 YSLEER. Written as DNA, the CDR3 is TGCGCCAGCAGCAAAAGACAGGGTTATAATTCACCCCTCCACTTT. Its protein product is CASSKRQGYNSPLHF.

V and J are TRBV24-1 and TRBJ1-1; D gene uncertain. CDR1 is KGHDR and CDR2 is SFDVKD in the germline V gene. This CDR3 is built from 13 residues. V was cut by 9 bases and J by 0 bases, with 10 bases left in between. As DNA, the CDR3 is TGTGCCACCCGTTCAGAAATGAACACTGAAGCTTTCTTT. Encoded protein: CATRSEMNTEAFF.

This chain joins TRBV19 and TRBJ2-7; TRBD1 matches at 8 bases. CDR3 length: 13 amino acids. Germline CDR1 LNHDA, CDR2 SQIVND (reference sequence). The trim removed 5 bases at V and 3 bases at J, leaving 3 bases unmatched. The CDR3 nucleotides are TGTGCCAGTAGTGGACAGGGAGACTACGAGCAGTACTTC. Amino acid sequence: CASSGQGDYEQYF.

V gene TRBV5-1 combines with J gene TRBJ1-1, with D possibly TRBD1 on 5 matching bases. Germline values: CDR1 SGHRS, CDR2 YFSETQ. This CDR3 is 15 amino acids long. V gave up 1 base and J gave up 6 bases, with 16 bases separating them. The CDR3 is CASSLSGRENAEAFF. The CDR3 DNA follows: TGCGCCAGCAGCTTGTCCGGCAGGGAAAATGCTGAAGCTTTCTTT.

The genes are TRBV5-1 and TRBJ1-6; D not resolved. Germline lookup yields CDR1 SGHRS and CDR2 YFSETQ. The CDR3 totals 16 residues. Between the trimmed V and J ends, which lost 4 bases and 9 bases, there was a span of 20 bases. The DNA of the CDR3 is TGCGCCAGCAGCCTAGGAGGTGCAGGTTTAGGTTCACCCCTCCACTTT. Translation gives CASSLGGAGLGSPLHF.

V is TRBV7-6 and J is TRBJ2-2, with a weak D call TRBD1 (5 bases). CDR3 size: 15 residues. The V end lost 5 bases, the J end lost 2 bases, and 12 bases lay between the germline ends. Germline loops: CDR1 SGHVS, CDR2 FNYEAQ. The CDR3 region is CASSPTTANTGELFF. CDR3 bases: TGTGCCAGCAGCCCGACGACAGCAAACACCGGGGAGCTGTTTTTT.

This clone turned up a few times. The CDR3 spells CASSIGLAYEQYF. CDR3 nucleotides: TGTGCCAGTAGTATCGGACTAGCCTACGAGCAGTACTTC. This sequence joins TRBV19 and TRBJ2-7, with 7 bases that match TRBD2. Germline trimming cut 3 bases from V and 2 bases from J; bases unmatched to any gene: 1. The CDR3 length is 13 residues. The V gene's germline CDR1 is LNHDA and CDR2 SQIVND (reference sequence).

There are a few counts of this clone. CDR3 sequence reads: CASSSREGQEENEQFF. The CDR3, as DNA: TGTGCCAGCAGCTCTCGGGAGGGCCAGGAAGAAAATGAGCAGTTCTTC. The rearrangement links TRBV9 to TRBJ2-1; 8 bases match TRBD2. The CDR3 consists of 16 residues. V lost 4 bases to trimming and J lost 7 bases; unmatched junction nucleotides: 13. Germline V CDR1 and CDR2: SGDLS, YYNGEE.

The chain uses TRBV10-3 and TRBJ2-2, with 8 bases identical to TRBD2. This CDR3 has 14 residues. CDR1 and CDR2 from the germline V gene are ENHRY and SYGVKD. V lost 5 bases and J lost 4; bases outside the gene matches: 3. In DNA, the CDR3 is TGTGCCATCAGTAACCTAGCGGGCACCGGGGAGCTGTTTTTT. Translating it yields CAISNLAGTGELFF.

The chain links TRBV6-5 to TRBJ1-4, with D perhaps matching TRBD1 (5 bases). Germline CDR1 MNHEY, CDR2 SVGAGI. The V and J ends lost 6 bases and 10 bases respectively, with 21 bases between them. CDR3 length equals 15 residues. The CDR3 DNA reads as TGTGCCAGCAGGGACTCCGGGGCCCCGGAGGGAAAACTGTTTTTT. Its translation: CASRDSGAPEGKLFF.

The rearrangement joins TRBV5-6 to TRBJ2-1; 12 positions agree with TRBD1. The CDR3 extends over 16 amino acids. Germline V CDR1 and CDR2: SGHDT, YYEEEE. With V trimmed by 0 bases and J by 8 bases, 6 bases remained unmatched. As DNA, the CDR3 is TGTGCCAGCAGCTTGGCCGGGACAGGGGGCCTTTATGAGCAGTTCTTC. It encodes CASSLAGTGGLYEQFF.

The chain joins TRBV10-1 to TRBJ2-1, with 11 positions matching TRBD2. V lost 3 bases to trimming and J lost 6 bases; unmatched junction nucleotides: 4. The CDR3 is made up of 15 amino acids. Germline V CDR1 and CDR2: WNHNN, SYGVQD (reference sequence). Here the CDR3 DNA reads TGCGCCAGCAGTGAAGGACTAGCGGGTCGCAATGAGCAGTTCTTC. Its translation is CASSEGLAGRNEQFF.

Here the CDR3 reads CASSFGSGSHEQYF. For the CDR3, the DNA is TGCGCCAGCAGCTTCGGGTCGGGTTCCCACGAGCAGTACTTC. The J gene is TRBJ2-7, the V gene TRBV5-1, with D unclear. Germline V gives CDR1 SGHRS, CDR2 YFSETQ. The CDR3 runs 14 residues. The ends were cut back, 2 bases at V and 5 bases at J, with 14 bases in the middle.

CDR3 DNA sequence: TGTGCCAGCAGCGTAGAACTAAGCTCCTACAATGAGCAGTTCTTC. Protein product: CASSVELSSYNEQFF. The chain joins TRBV9 to TRBJ2-1; D remains unclear. The V gene lost 0 bases and the J gene lost 0 bases, with 7 bases spanning the gap. In germline, CDR1 is SGDLS, CDR2 YYNGEE. The CDR3 has 15 residues.

The rearrangement links TRBV19 to TRBJ1-2; unclear D gene. Trimming removed 6 bases at V and 0 bases at J, with 8 bases between. This CDR3 region has 13 residues. Germline CDR1 and CDR2: LNHDA and SQIVND (reference sequence). The CDR3 nucleotides read TGTGCCAGTAGGGGGAGGACTAACTATGGCTACACCTTC. The encoded protein is CASRGRTNYGYTF.

The rearrangement uses TRBV27 and TRBJ2-6, with 10 positions matching TRBD1. V shed 2 bases, J shed 3 bases, and the junction held 10 bases outside the gene matches. Germline values: CDR1 MNHEY, CDR2 SMNVEV (reference sequence). This CDR3 contains 19 residues. Here the CDR3 reads CASSLIRGTGVIGANVLTF. The CDR3, as DNA: TGTGCCAGCAGTTTAATTCGCGGGACAGGGGTGATTGGGGCCAACGTCCTGACTTTC.

The chain has TRBV9 and TRBJ1-2; D possibly corresponds to TRBD1 (6 bases). The CDR3 has 14 residues. With 0 bases removed from V and 4 bases from J, the gap between germline ends came to 10 bases. Germline lookup yields CDR1 SGDLS and CDR2 YYNGEE. The DNA of the CDR3 is TGTGCCAGCAGCGTAGAGACAGGCTTCTATGGCTACACCTTC. Encoded protein: CASSVETGFYGYTF.

This clone was counted only a few times. The chain uses TRBV9 and TRBJ2-1; TRBD2 matches 9 bases. The germline gives CDR1 SGDLS, CDR2 YYNGEE. The length of the CDR3 is 15 residues. Germline trimming cut 4 bases from V and 4 bases from J; bases unmatched to any gene: 6. The CDR3 sequence: CASSLQTSGYNEQFF. CDR3 DNA: TGTGCCAGCAGCCTTCAGACTAGCGGATACAATGAGCAGTTCTTC.

This clone was observed a few times. The chain carries TRBV5-1 and TRBJ2-2; tentatively, D is TRBD2 (5 bases). Germline V lookup: CDR1 SGHRS, CDR2 YFSETQ. V was clipped by 5 bases and J by 1 base, with 18 bases between them. The CDR3 has 17 amino acids. CDR3 residues: CASRHVGLGLNTGELFF. CDR3 coding DNA: TGCGCCAGCAGACACGTTGGATTAGGACTGAACACCGGGGAGCTGTTTTTT. Drawing the rest from reference TRBV5-1 and TRBJ2-2, the complete variable domain is KAGVTQTPRYLIKTRGQQVTLSCSPISGHRSVSWYQQTPGQGLQFLFEYFSETQRNKGNFPGRFSGRQFSNSRSEMNVSTLELGDSALYLCASRHVGLGLNTGELFFGEGSRLTVL.